This entry features one T cell receptor beta chain sequence. This record comes from a study of blood T cell repertoires in COVID-19. Germline CDR1 is KGHSH and CDR2 is LQKENI. The CDR3 sequence is 13 residues long. With 6 bases removed from V and 5 bases from J, the gap between germline ends came to 13 bases. In the study's own analysis: Amplifying reference gene primers gave estimates of nucleated cell counts. Sequencing was performed with immunoSEQ multiplex PCR; in TCRdb, only in-frame clones are kept and a portion is missing. V and J calls and clone size follow that table, whereas D and trimming were derived from the DNA. The sample includes about 58,000 clones, roughly 92% of them seen just once.

Sequencing input: peripheral blood. V gene TRBV18 combines with J gene TRBJ2-5; D unresolved. This sequence originates from a man over 45 with active COVID-19. CDR3 DNA sequence: TGTGCCAGCTCTCCCACACCCGGGGAGACCCAGTACTTC. Its protein is CASSPTPGETQYF.